Presented here are 2 T cell receptor beta chains from one specimen sequenced in a study of blood T cells in healthy people across ages (dated by TCRdb to between 2014 and 2017). Preparation of the library involved 5' RACE. TCRdb shows the sequencer as Illumina HiSeq 2500. A second PCR of about 7 to 12 cycles was run with a J-beta primer mix and a sample-barcoded 5' primer. Clones were called with MiXCR by TCRdb after fastp trimmed the public reads at Q25, and only in-frame beta chains were retained. A single entry per CDR3 protein holds the most common genes and DNA from its merged rows. This sample comprises approximately 600,000 distinct CDR3 sequences, 58% of them detected only once. Around 37% of the sample goes to the ten largest clones. Sequenced: blood. The receptor set was obtained from a man in his fifties or sixties in good health.

V is TRBV10-3 and J is TRBJ1-2, with no clear D. The germline gives CDR1 ENHRY, CDR2 SYGVKD. Trimming left V 3 bases short and J 8 bases short, with 10 bases between. The CDR3 is 12 residues long. The CDR3 DNA is TGTGCCATCAGTGAAGCCTCCGGGGGCTACACCTTC. Translating gives CAISEASGGYTF.

The chain combines TRBV5-1 with TRBJ1-2; D might be TRBD1 (5 bases). V was trimmed by 4 bases and J by 3 bases, leaving 7 bases between them. The CDR3 extends over 12 amino acids. Germline V gene lookup returns CDR1 SGHRS and CDR2 YFSETQ. Written as DNA, the CDR3 is TGCGCCAGCAGCGAACAGGACTATGGCTACACCTTC. Translating it yields CASSEQDYGYTF.